The rows below give T cell receptor beta chains drawn from one sample of a study of blood T cell repertoires in COVID-19. Libraries were prepared by immunoSEQ multiplex PCR; TCRdb keeps only in-frame clonotypes and omits some of them. The sample carries about 300,000 clones, around nine tenths recorded once. Sequencing was performed on peripheral blood. These receptors were obtained from a man between 65 and 85 years old with acute or convalescent COVID-19. CDR3s include the opening cysteine and the closing phenylalanine or tryptophan. The D gene is left open where the match is weak. Part of the rows lack a size; the others show once, few, many or a class for expanded clones.

>-|TRBJ2-5|-|TRBV6-5
CASSSPGSGTQYF
TGTGCCAGCAGTTCTCCTGGTTCCGGGACCCAGTACTTC
>-|TRBJ2-3|-|TRBV30
CAWNQKGEITDTQYF
TGTGCCTGGAATCAGAAAGGAGAAATAACAGATACGCAGTATTTT
>TRBD1|TRBJ2-2|-|TRBV9
CASSVAAQGFTGELFF
TGTGCCAGCAGCGTAGCGGCACAGGGGTTCACCGGGGAGCTGTTTTTT
>-|TRBJ1-2|-|TRBV5-5
CASSLIQAINYGYTF
TGTGCCAGCAGCTTGATACAGGCGATTAACTATGGCTACACCTTC
>TRBD1|TRBJ1-6|-|TRBV2
CASSGSQGNSPLHF
TGTGCCAGCAGTGGGTCACAGGGGAACTCACCCCTCCACTTT
>-|TRBJ1-5|-|TRBV28
CASRQINQPQHF
TGTGCCAGCAGACAAATCAATCAGCCCCAGCATTTT
>-|TRBJ1-3|-|TRBV27
CASSLRGSGNTIYF
TGTGCCAGCAGTTTAAGGGGTTCTGGAAACACCATATATTTT
>TRBD1|TRBJ1-2|-|TRBV28
CASKTLGQGAYYGYTF
TGTGCCAGCAAAACCCTCGGGCAGGGGGCCTACTATGGCTACACCTTC
>TRBD1|TRBJ1-1|-|TRBV6-5
CASSLDRVLNTEAFF
TGTGCCAGCAGTTTGGACAGGGTCCTGAACACTGAAGCTTTCTTT
>TRBD1|TRBJ2-1|-|TRBV5-6
CASSPGWDRGTDYNEQFF
TGTGCCAGCAGCCCAGGATGGGACAGGGGTACTGACTACAATGAGCAGTTCTTC
>-|TRBJ1-2|-|TRBV5-1
CASSLEGVLVGGYTF
TGCGCCAGCAGCTTGGAGGGGGTATTAGTTGGTGGCTACACCTTC
>TRBD1|TRBJ1-6|-|TRBV28
CASSSTRGLGNSPLHF
TGTGCCAGCAGTTCAACCAGGGGGCTTGGGAATTCACCCCTCCACTTT
>-|TRBJ1-4|-|TRBV7-3
CASSPRQVPTNEKLFF
TGTGCCAGCAGCCCACGACAGGTCCCAACTAATGAAAAACTGTTTTTT
>-|TRBJ1-6|-|TRBV6-6
CASRGQITSPLHF
TGTGCCAGCAGAGGACAGATTACTTCACCCCTCCACTTT
>TRBD1|TRBJ1-6|-|TRBV12-3/TRBV12-4
CASNLQGTPLHF
TGTGCCAGCAACTTACAGGGGACACCCCTCCACTTT
>-|TRBJ2-1|-|TRBV4-2
CASSPGQSYNEQFF
TGTGCCAGCAGCCCCGGACAGTCATACAATGAGCAGTTCTTC
>TRBD2|TRBJ2-1|-|TRBV6-1
CASSALGSGGYNEQFF
TGTGCCAGCAGTGCCTTGGGTAGCGGGGGCTACAATGAGCAGTTCTTC
>-|TRBJ1-1|-|TRBV2
CASSNREDTEAFF
TGTGCCAGCAGTAACAGGGAAGACACTGAAGCTTTCTTT
>TRBD1|TRBJ1-5|-|TRBV7-8
CASSSGQGGWTNQPQHF
TGTGCCAGCAGCTCGGGGCAGGGGGGTTGGACCAATCAGCCCCAGCATTTT
>-|TRBJ2-1|-|TRBV5-1
CASSLEGSRVYNEQFF
TGCGCCAGCAGCTTGGAAGGGTCGAGGGTATACAATGAGCAGTTCTTC
>TRBD2|TRBJ2-7|-|TRBV9
CASSDRLAGGIYEQYF
TGTGCCAGCAGCGATCGACTAGCGGGGGGAATCTACGAGCAGTACTTC
>-|TRBJ1-6|-|TRBV7-2
CASSGGRATGSPLHF
TGTGCCAGCAGCGGGGGCCGGGCAACGGGTTCACCCCTCCACTTT
>-|TRBJ1-6|-|TRBV18
CASSPQGFDNSPLHF
TGTGCCAGCTCACCGCAGGGATTCGATAATTCACCCCTCCACTTT
>-|TRBJ2-3|-|TRBV23-1
CASSLGTSTDTQYF
TGCGCCAGCAGTCTCGGGACTAGCACAGATACGCAGTATTTT
>TRBD2|TRBJ2-3|-|TRBV3-1/TRBV3-2
CASRAILAGAFSTDTQYF
TGTGCCAGCAGAGCCATACTAGCGGGGGCTTTTAGCACAGATACGCAGTATTTT
>TRBD1|TRBJ1-1|-|TRBV18
CASSSTGTGKAEAFF
TGTGCCAGCTCGTCGACCGGGACAGGGAAAGCTGAAGCTTTCTTT
>TRBD1|TRBJ2-7|-|TRBV5-4
CASSPQGTYEQYF
TGTGCCAGCAGCCCACAGGGGACCTACGAGCAGTACTTC
>-|TRBJ2-5|-|TRBV6-2/TRBV6-3
CASSQRNLGETQYF
TGTGCCAGCAGTCAGAGGAATTTGGGAGAGACCCAGTACTTC
>-|TRBJ2-3|-|TRBV10-3
CAISDSDSKDTQYF
TGTGCCATCAGTGATTCGGACTCAAAAGATACGCAGTATTTT
>-|TRBJ2-5|-|TRBV15
CATSRDPAGMKTQYF
TGTGCCACCAGCAGAGATCCGGCAGGGATGAAGACCCAGTACTTC
>-|TRBJ1-1|-|TRBV5-8
CASSSVYRTGTEAFF
TGTGCCAGCAGCTCCGTCTACAGGACCGGCACTGAAGCTTTCTTT
>-|TRBJ2-3|-|TRBV30
CAWSVEPGGPDTQYF
TGTGCCTGGAGTGTTGAACCGGGGGGCCCAGATACGCAGTATTTT
>-|TRBJ2-4|-|TRBV15
CATSPNKNIQYF
TGTGCCACCAGCCCCAATAAAAACATTCAGTACTTC
>TRBD1|TRBJ1-4|once|TRBV24-1
CATSDLHRRGQINEKLFF
TGTGCCACCAGTGATTTGCATAGGAGGGGACAGATAAATGAAAAACTGTTTTTT
>-|TRBJ2-1|-|TRBV5-6
CASSLARADNEQFF
TGTGCCAGCAGCTTGGCGCGGGCGGACAATGAGCAGTTCTTC
>TRBD2|TRBJ2-1|-|TRBV7-9
CASTLAGAIYNEQFF
TGTGCCAGCACCTTAGCGGGGGCGATCTACAATGAGCAGTTCTTC
>TRBD1|TRBJ2-3|-|TRBV7-7
CASSTHPAGTGPDTQYF
TGTGCCAGCAGCACACACCCCGCTGGGACAGGGCCAGATACGCAGTATTTT
>-|TRBJ2-7|-|TRBV5-1
CASSLPGGLSYEQYF
TGCGCCAGCAGCTTGCCCGGGGGGCTCTCCTACGAGCAGTACTTC
>TRBD2|TRBJ2-1|-|TRBV28
CASSLLAGGSYNEQFF
TGTGCCAGCAGTTTGCTAGCGGGAGGTTCCTACAATGAGCAGTTCTTC
>-|TRBJ2-5|-|TRBV3-1/TRBV3-2
CASSYNREETQYF
TGTGCCAGCAGCTATAACCGGGAGGAGACCCAGTACTTC
>TRBD2|TRBJ2-3|-|TRBV9
CASSVGVAGGPDTQYF
TGTGCCAGCAGCGTAGGGGTAGCGGGAGGGCCGGATACGCAGTATTTT
>-|TRBJ1-5|-|TRBV4-3
CASSQERPLGTNNQPQHF
TGCGCCAGCAGCCAAGAAAGGCCCTTAGGGACAAACAATCAGCCCCAGCATTTT
>-|TRBJ2-3|-|TRBV6-1
CASSETGRGRTDTQYF
TGTGCCAGCAGTGAAACGGGGCGGGGGCGCACAGATACGCAGTATTTT
>-|TRBJ1-3|-|TRBV11-3
CASSLRAESGNTIYF
TGTGCCAGCAGCCTGCGGGCGGAATCTGGAAACACCATATATTTT
>TRBD1|TRBJ1-2|-|TRBV4-3
CASSQDTGTGGGYTF
TGCGCCAGCAGCCAAGACACCGGGACAGGGGGCGGCTACACCTTC
>TRBD1|TRBJ2-1|-|TRBV28
CASSLVGQAPRNEQFF
TGTGCCAGCAGTCTAGTGGGACAGGCACCTCGCAATGAGCAGTTCTTC
>-|TRBJ1-1|-|TRBV19
CASSIGAGVRTEAFF
TGTGCCAGTAGTATAGGGGCAGGGGTAAGGACTGAAGCTTTCTTT
>TRBD2|TRBJ2-7|-|TRBV28
CASSSWTSGRFEQYF
TGTGCCAGCAGTTCCTGGACTAGCGGGAGATTTGAGCAGTACTTC
>-|TRBJ1-1|-|TRBV28
CASSPMNTEAFF
TGTGCCAGCAGTCCTATGAACACTGAAGCTTTCTTT
>-|TRBJ1-2|-|TRBV28
CASSLQSPGYTF
TGTGCCAGCAGTTTACAGTCCCCGGGCTACACCTTC
>-|TRBJ1-1|-|TRBV30
CAWTHGQFGREAFF
TGTGCCTGGACTCACGGACAGTTCGGCCGCGAAGCTTTCTTT
>-|TRBJ1-5|-|TRBV10-2
CASKGGVNQPQHF
TGCGCCAGCAAGGGAGGAGTCAATCAGCCCCAGCATTTT
>TRBD1|TRBJ2-2|-|TRBV9
CASSVETGRTNTGELFF
TGTGCCAGCAGCGTAGAGACAGGGCGAACGAACACCGGGGAGCTGTTTTTT
>TRBD1|TRBJ2-5|once|TRBV6-6
CASSSNRDRGETQYF
TGTGCCAGCAGTTCCAACCGGGACAGGGGAGAGACCCAGTACTTC
>-|TRBJ2-5|-|TRBV5-1
CASSLQGSIETQYF
TGCGCCAGCAGCTTACAGGGTTCGATCGAGACCCAGTACTTC
>-|TRBJ2-1|-|TRBV5-1
CASSLPQYNEQFF
TGCGCCAGCAGCTTGCCACAGTACAATGAGCAGTTCTTC
>-|TRBJ1-5|-|TRBV5-5
CASSLDKNQPQHF
TGTGCCAGCAGCCTGGACAAAAATCAGCCCCAGCATTTT
>TRBD1|TRBJ1-5|-|TRBV5-8
CASITNRGPSNQPQHF
TGTGCCAGCATCACAAATAGGGGGCCTAGCAATCAGCCCCAGCATTTT
>-|TRBJ1-6|few|TRBV18
CASSPPGQGYNSPLHF
TGTGCCAGCTCTCCCCCCGGGCAGGGATATAATTCACCCCTCCACTTT